The 8 T cell receptor beta chains given below trace back to one sample, sequenced in a study of molecular identifiers for immune sequencing clone quantification. TCRdb ran MiXCR on the PCR reads and lists one entry per CDR3 protein. The sample holds 600,000 to 650,000 distinct CDR3 sequences, 20% seen once. The sample was naive CD8+ T cells from blood, with Jurkat cell RNA spiked in. Stated subset: FACS-sorted CD8+CD4-CCR7+CD45RA+ naive T cells. The source of these receptors is a human donor in good health. Some libraries in this study had Jurkat cell RNA spiked in.

In its sample, this clonotype was seen many times. The chain links TRBV20-1 to TRBJ1-1; D call uncertain. From germline, CDR1 is DFQATT and CDR2 SNEGSKA (reference sequence). The CDR3 has 13 residues. The V and J ends lost 3 bases and 1 base respectively, with 9 bases between them. The CDR3 region has the DNA TGCAGTGCTAGGAACAGCCAGAACACTGAAGCTTTCTTT. Translating it yields CSARNSQNTEAFF.

The V gene is TRBV19, the J gene TRBJ2-3, with a tentative D call TRBD1 (6 bases). This CDR3 is built from 14 residues. The germline CDR1 and CDR2 sequences are LNHDA and SQIVND (reference sequence). V shed 1 base and J shed 6 bases, with 11 bases lying between them. The DNA of the CDR3 is TGTGCCAGTAGTATAGTGCGACAGGTCGATACGCAGTATTTT. Translated: CASSIVRQVDTQYF.

The chain combines TRBV19 with TRBJ2-4; 8 nucleotides line up with TRBD2. The junction had 9 bases not matched to a gene; V was cut back by 3 bases and J by 5 bases. CDR1 and CDR2 from the germline V gene are LNHDA and SQIVND (reference sequence). The CDR3 totals 16 residues. The CDR3 region is CASSMISGGVENIQYF. In DNA, the CDR3 is TGTGCCAGTAGTATGATTTCCGGGGGGGTTGAAAACATTCAGTACTTC.

This clonotype was detected a few times. Since a much larger clone is just one base distant, this may be a read error. This likely comes from a read error, as the CDR3 has no conserved phenylalanine or tryptophan at its end. This sequence joins TRBV18 and TRBJ2-7; 7 nucleotides agree with TRBD1. This CDR3 comprises 14 residues. Germline trimming cut 4 bases from V and 4 bases from J; bases unmatched to any gene: 7. Per germline, CDR1 KGHSH and CDR2 LQKENI. Here the CDR3 reads CASSQPGQKYEQYL. The CDR3, as DNA: TGTGCCAGCTCACAACCGGGACAGAAGTACGAGCAGTACCTC.

This clonotype was observed a few times. The chain couples TRBV7-9 to TRBJ1-6; a weak D match, TRBD1 (5 bases). The CDR3 is 16 amino acids. Germline CDR1 and CDR2: SEHNR and FQNEAQ (reference sequence). Trimming stripped 3 bases from V and 0 bases from J, with 9 bases between. CDR3 sequence reads: CASSFWGSSYNSPLHF. The DNA for the CDR3 is TGTGCCAGCAGCTTCTGGGGGAGCTCCTATAATTCACCCCTCCACTTT. The whole variable domain, filled in from reference TRBV7-9 and TRBJ1-6, reads DTGVSQNPRHKITKRGQNVTFRCDPISEHNRLYWYRQTLGQGPEFLTYFQNEAQLEKSRLLSDRFSAERPKGSFSTLEIQRTEQGDSAMYLCASSFWGSSYNSPLHFGNGTRLTVT.

At least ten counts were recorded for this clonotype. The genes are TRBV9 and TRBJ2-3, with 8 bases lining up with TRBD2. Germline CDR1 is SGDLS and CDR2 is YYNGEE. With V trimmed by 3 bases and J by 3 bases, 12 bases remained unmatched. CDR3 size: 17 residues. Written as DNA, the CDR3 is TGTGCCAGCAGCGAACAAGGGGTAGCGGGATGGACAGATACGCAGTATTTT. Its protein is CASSEQGVAGWTDTQYF.

This chain uses TRBV6-2 or TRBV6-3 with TRBJ2-7; D perhaps matches TRBD2 (6 bases). Germline CDR1 MNHEY, CDR2 SVGEGT. This CDR3 region has 14 residues. With 6 bases removed from V and 3 bases from J, the gap between germline ends came to 15 bases. The CDR3 bases are TGTGCCAGCAGCTACGGGGGAACTTACTACGAGCAGTACTTC. It translates to CASSYGGTYYEQYF.

This clonotype showed up just a few times. This chain links TRBV12-1 with TRBJ1-2; the D call TRBD1 from the table was never checked on the DNA. TRBV12-1 is labeled a pseudogene. The CDR3 loop spans 17 amino acids. CDR3 bases: TGTGCCAGCAGCTTTGCGCTTAGAACAGGGGGCCGGTATGGCTACACCTTC. Translating gives CASSFALRTGGRYGYTF.